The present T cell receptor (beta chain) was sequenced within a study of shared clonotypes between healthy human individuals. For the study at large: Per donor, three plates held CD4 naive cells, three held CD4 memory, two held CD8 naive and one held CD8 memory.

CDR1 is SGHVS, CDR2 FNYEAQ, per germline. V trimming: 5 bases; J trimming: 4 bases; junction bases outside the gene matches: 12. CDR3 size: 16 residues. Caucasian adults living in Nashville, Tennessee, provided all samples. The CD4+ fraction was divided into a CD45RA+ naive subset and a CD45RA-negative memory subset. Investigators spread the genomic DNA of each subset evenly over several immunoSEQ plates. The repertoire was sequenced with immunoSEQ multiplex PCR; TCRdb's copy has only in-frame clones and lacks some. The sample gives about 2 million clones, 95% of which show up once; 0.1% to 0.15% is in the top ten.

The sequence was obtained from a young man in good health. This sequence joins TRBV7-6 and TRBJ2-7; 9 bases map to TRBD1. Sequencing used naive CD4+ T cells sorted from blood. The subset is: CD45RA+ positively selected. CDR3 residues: CASSPRPGQGPYEQYF. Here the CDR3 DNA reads TGTGCCAGCAGCCCACGACCGGGACAGGGTCCTTACGAGCAGTACTTC.